This section outlines one T cell receptor beta chain sequence together with its context. This clonotype was counted at least ten times. The specificity of this receptor is unknown. No qualities accompany the bases; no much larger clone lies one base away. The library was built by means of PCR. Sequencing relied on a NextSeq 500. TCRdb reprocessed the public reads (quality trimming at Q25 with fastp, clone calling with MiXCR) and kept in-frame beta chains. Under each unique CDR3 protein, matching rows form one entry showing the most common genes and DNA. This sample has roughly 6,800 distinct CDR3 sequences in its table, and approximately 30% of those were observed once. Jointly, the top ten make up about 40% of the sample. V is pared back by 6 bases and J by 2 bases, with 16 bases lying between the germline termini. The CDR3, cysteine through phenylalanine, is 15 amino acids long. Kept here is only the CDR3 DNA, which spans 45 bases and is read in frame from base 1.

These data come from a study of immune characterization of retroperitoneal liposarcoma (dated by TCRdb to between 2019 and 2020). The chain employs TRBV12-3 or TRBV12-4 and TRBJ1-2, with TRBD1 perhaps the D gene, on 5 matching bases. The sequenced sample consisted of blood. The sequence was collected from a male donor with retroperitoneal liposarcoma. CDR3 loop: CASSLSGLRNYGYTF. The DNA sequence is as follows: TGTGCCAGCAGCCTTTCGGGACTGAGAAACTATGGCTACACCTTC.